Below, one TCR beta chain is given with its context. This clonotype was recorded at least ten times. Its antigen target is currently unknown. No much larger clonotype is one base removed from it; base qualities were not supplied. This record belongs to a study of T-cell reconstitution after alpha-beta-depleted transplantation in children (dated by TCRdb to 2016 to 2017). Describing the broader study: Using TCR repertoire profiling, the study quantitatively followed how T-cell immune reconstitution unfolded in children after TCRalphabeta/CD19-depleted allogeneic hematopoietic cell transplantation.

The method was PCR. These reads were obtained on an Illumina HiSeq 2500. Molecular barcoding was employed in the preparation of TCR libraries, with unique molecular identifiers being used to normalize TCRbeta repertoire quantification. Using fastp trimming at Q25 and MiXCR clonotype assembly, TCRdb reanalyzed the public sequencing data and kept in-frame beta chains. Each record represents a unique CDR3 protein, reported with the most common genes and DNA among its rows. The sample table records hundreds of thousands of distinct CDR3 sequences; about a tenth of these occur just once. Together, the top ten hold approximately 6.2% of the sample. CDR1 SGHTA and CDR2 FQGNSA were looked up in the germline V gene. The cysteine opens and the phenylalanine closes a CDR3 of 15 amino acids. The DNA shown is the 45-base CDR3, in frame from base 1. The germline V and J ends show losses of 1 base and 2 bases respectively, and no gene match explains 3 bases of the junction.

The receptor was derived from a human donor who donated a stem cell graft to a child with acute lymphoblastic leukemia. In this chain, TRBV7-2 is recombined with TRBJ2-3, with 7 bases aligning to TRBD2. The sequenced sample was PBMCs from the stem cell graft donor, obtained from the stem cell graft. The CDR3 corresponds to CASSLGAGPTDTQYF. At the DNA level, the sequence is TGTGCCAGCAGCTTAGGAGCGGGACCCACAGATACGCAGTATTTT.